This TCR beta chain was obtained from a study of regulatory T cells in long-lasting Graves disease. Building of the TCR beta libraries involved iRepertoire HTBI primers and Arm-PCR of CDR3 regions. TCRdb passed the multiplex PCR reads through MiXCR, listing each CDR3 protein once. The sample consists of about 430,000 distinct CDR3 sequences, 20% to 25% of them appearing once. Time point indicated: persistent/refractory GD, antithyroid drugs over 5 years with positive TRAb. Preparation of the TCR library used RNA extracted from PBMCs. Germline lookup yields CDR1 SGDLS and CDR2 YYNGEE. CDR3 length equals 13 residues. V trimming: 4 bases; J trimming: 6 bases; junction bases outside the gene matches: 4.

The TCR was taken from a female donor with Graves disease. Sample: peripheral blood mononuclear cells (PBMCs), taken when the disease was refractory, from a patient treated with antithyroid drugs. V usage is TRBV9 and J usage is TRBJ2-7; 10 bases are a match to TRBD2. The CDR3 reads CASSLRTSGEQYF. The CDR3 DNA sequence: TGTGCCAGCAGCTTAAGGACTAGCGGCGAGCAGTACTTC.